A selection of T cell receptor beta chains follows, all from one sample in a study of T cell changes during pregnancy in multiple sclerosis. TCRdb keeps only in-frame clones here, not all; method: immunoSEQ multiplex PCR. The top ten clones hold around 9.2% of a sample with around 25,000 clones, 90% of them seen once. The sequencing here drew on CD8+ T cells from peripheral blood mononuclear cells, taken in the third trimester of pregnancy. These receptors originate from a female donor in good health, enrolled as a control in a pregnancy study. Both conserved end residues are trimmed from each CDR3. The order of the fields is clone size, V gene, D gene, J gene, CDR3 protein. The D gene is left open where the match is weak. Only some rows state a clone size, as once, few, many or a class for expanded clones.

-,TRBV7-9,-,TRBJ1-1,ASTNGAF
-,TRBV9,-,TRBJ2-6,ASSAPEWAHSPSGANVLT
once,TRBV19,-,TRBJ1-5,ASMGTGYGNQPQH
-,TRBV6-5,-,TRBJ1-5,ASREQGPLSQPQH
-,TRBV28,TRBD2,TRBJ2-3,ASSSALAGVPDTQY
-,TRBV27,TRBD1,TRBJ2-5,ASRRQGAQETQY
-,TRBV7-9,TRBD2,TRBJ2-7,ASSLPSGNVVHEQY
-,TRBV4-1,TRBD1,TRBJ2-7,ASSPGQGALEQY
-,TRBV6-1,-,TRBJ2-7,ASTTESGTYYEQY
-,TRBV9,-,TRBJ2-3,ASSSGRRASTDTQY
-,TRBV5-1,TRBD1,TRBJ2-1,ASSASGGSSYNEQF
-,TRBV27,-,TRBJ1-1,ASSLVAGREEAF
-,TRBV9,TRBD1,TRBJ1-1,ASSIGQGPRTEAF
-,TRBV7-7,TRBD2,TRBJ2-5,ASSVTSGGAETQY
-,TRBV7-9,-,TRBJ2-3,ASSTLADTQY
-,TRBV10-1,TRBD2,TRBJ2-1,ASSEGVAGVTADNEQF
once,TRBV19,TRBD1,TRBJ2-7,ASSIGTGGNEQY
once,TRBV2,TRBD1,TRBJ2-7,ARRRDSSYEQY
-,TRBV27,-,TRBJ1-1,ASSPPGGQTAF
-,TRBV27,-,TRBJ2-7,ASSLGQLFIYEQY
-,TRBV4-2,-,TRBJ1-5,ASSQTGNPDQPQH
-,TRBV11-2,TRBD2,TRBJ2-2,ASSGGTSRTGELF
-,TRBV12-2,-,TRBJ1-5,ASRFTGTGNQPQH
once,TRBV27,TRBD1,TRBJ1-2,ASSLSTGGSYGYT
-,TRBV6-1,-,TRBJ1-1,ASRSAGEAF
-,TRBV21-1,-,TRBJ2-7,ASSKRRQSFYEQY
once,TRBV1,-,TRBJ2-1,TSSQPGKRESYEQF
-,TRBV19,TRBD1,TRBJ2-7,ASRPGQDYYEQY
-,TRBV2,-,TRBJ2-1,ASSEQGSYNEQF
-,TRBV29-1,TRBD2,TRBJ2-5,SVDPRLAGGETQY
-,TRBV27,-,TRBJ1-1,ASRSLMNTEAF
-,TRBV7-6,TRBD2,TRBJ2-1,ASSPQPSGEYNEQF
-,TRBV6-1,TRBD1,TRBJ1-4,ASSEGDGTGREKLF
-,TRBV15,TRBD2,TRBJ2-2,ATSRITSGGDLTGELF
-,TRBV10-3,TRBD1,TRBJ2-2,AISGQGDRLRGELF
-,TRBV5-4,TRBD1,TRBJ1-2,ASSPPGQGKTNYGYT
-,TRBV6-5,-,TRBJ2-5,ASSYGNSQETQY
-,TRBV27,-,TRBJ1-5,ASSLSSPNQPQH
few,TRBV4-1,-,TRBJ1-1,ASSQETGMATEAF